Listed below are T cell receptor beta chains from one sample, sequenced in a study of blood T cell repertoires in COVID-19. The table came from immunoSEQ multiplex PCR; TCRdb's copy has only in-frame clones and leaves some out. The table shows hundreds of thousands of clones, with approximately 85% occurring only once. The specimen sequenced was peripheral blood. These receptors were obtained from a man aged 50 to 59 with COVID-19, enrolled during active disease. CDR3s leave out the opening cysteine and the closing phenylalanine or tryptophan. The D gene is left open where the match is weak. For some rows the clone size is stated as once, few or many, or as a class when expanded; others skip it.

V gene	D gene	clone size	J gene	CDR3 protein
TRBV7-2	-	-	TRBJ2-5	ASSFQGGGETQY
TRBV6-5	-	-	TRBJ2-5	ASNRDISSQETQY
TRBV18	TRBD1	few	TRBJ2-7	ASSPATGVGEQY
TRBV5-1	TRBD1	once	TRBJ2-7	ASSLMVGGGYEQY
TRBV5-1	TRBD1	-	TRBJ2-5	ASSLGGDRGETQY
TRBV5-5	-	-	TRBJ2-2	ASSLPGNTGELF
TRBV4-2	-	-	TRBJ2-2	ASSQLPAGELF
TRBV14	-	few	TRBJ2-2	ASSPQLLTNTGELF
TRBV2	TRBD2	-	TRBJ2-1	ASRRSGGASSNEQF
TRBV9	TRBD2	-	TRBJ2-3	ASSVIGGTDTQY
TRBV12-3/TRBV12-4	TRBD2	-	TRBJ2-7	ASRRHAGVEQY
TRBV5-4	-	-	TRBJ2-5	ASTPWNQGQETQY
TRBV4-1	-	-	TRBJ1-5	ASSQDSGGSNQPQH
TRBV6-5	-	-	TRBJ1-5	ASTHGNQPQH
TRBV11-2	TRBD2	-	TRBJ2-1	ASSPSGGVSNEQF
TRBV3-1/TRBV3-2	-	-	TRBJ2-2	ASSRRGDTGELF
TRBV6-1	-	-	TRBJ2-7	ASSEEVVQGMAEQY
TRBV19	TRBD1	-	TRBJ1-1	ASSRQGYTEAF
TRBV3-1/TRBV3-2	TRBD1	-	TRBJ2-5	ASSRKIGTGGFGVTQY
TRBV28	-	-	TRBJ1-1	ASSLLGRGRNTEAF
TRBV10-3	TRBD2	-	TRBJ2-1	AMGTGGNEQF
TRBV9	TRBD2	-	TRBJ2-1	ASSNEGLAGYNEQF
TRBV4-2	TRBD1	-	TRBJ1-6	ASSQDLWDSNSPLH
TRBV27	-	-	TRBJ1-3	ASSLTGSGNTIY
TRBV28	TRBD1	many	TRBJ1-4	ASSLSTGVDEKLF
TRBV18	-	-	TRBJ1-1	ASSPGQGNTEAF
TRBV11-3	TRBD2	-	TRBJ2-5	ASSAAGVETQY
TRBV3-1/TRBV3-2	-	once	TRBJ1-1	ASSQQGSGTEAF
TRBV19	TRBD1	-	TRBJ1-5	ASSNWDSRLEPQH
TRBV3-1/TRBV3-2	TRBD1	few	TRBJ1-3	ASSQTGGSGNTIY
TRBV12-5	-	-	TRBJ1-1	ASELGRGGAQSDLNTEAF
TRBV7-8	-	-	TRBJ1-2	ASSLELKARGGSNYGYT
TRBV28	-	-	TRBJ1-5	ASSTGGGRSNQPQH
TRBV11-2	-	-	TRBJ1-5	ASSLDRDRPQH
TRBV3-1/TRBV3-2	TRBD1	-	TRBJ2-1	ASSQNRGYNEQF
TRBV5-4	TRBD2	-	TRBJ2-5	ASSIGTSGGETQY
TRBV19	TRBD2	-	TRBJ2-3	ASSIDPGGLAGGADTQY
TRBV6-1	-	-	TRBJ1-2	ASSEARSYGYT
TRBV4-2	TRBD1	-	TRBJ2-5	ASSQETGTGYEETQY
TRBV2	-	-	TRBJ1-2	ASRSRESYT
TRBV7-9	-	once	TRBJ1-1	ASSLGRGQTGEAF
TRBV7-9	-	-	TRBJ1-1	ASSPEQVAF
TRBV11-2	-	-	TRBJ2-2	ASSFRAGAGELF
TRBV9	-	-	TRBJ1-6	ASSVEQVLSPLH
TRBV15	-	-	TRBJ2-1	ATSRDRGAKSYNEQF
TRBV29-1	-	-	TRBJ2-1	SVVPSRGGANEQF
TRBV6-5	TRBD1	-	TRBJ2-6	ASRDRYSGANVLT
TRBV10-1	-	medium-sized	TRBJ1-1	ASSENNAEAF
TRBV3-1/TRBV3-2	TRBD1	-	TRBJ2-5	ASSFRTGLQETQY
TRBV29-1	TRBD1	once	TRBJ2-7	SVEGTGIQNEQY
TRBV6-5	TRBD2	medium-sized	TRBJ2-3	ASSYLRGNTDTQY
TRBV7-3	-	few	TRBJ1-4	ASSFFPRATNEKLF
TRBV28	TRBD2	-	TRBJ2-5	ASSFTSGGQETQY
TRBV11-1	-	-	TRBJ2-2	ASSLWGQGNTGELF
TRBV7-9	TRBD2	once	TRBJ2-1	ASSLVTGGYNEQF
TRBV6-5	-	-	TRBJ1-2	ASSYQDSGGYT
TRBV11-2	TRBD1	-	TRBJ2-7	ASSLKLTGASYEQY
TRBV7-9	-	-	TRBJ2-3	ASSLVQGLRDTQY